Each of the 25 T cell receptor beta chains below was sequenced from the same sample in a study of cytomegalovirus exposure and HLA in healthy donors. PCR primers comprised 60 Vbeta and 13 Jbeta primers. The method was immunoSEQ multiplex PCR; TCRdb's version includes in-frame clones alone and lacks a portion of them. The sample records around 31,000 clones, 62% being singletons. The sequenced sample was PBMCs. Receptors were obtained from a male donor in good health and CMV-seropositive.

This clone was seen a single time. The chain employs TRBV5-6 and TRBJ1-3; D call uncertain. The CDR3 has 13 amino acids. V lost 10 bases and J 0 bases, leaving 11 bases between the germline ends. The germline gives CDR1 SGHDT, CDR2 YYEEEE. The CDR3 sequence is CACQVDSGNTIYF. Written as DNA, the CDR3 is TGTGCCTGCCAGGTGGACTCTGGAAACACCATATATTTT.

This clone was seen a handful of times. The chain is built from TRBV19 and TRBJ2-5; D ambiguous. The CDR3 spans 13 residues. Germline-derived CDR1 and CDR2 are LNHDA and SQIVND (reference sequence). The V and J ends lost 11 bases and 5 bases respectively, with 18 bases between them. CDR3 protein: CASSAGSIETQYF. As DNA, the CDR3 is TGTGCCTCCTCAGCCGGGTCTATCGAGACCCAGTACTTC.

This clone has more than one count but fewer than ten. The chain's CDR3 is CASSRLGNYNEQFF. The CDR3 DNA reads TGTGCCAGCAGCAGACTAGGGAATTACAATGAGCAGTTCTTC. The chain links TRBV6-5 to TRBJ2-1; D is possibly TRBD2 (6 bases). V dropped 6 bases and J dropped 4 bases, with 13 bases sitting between them. Germline V CDR1 and CDR2: MNHEY, SVGAGI. The CDR3 spans 14 residues.

The chain couples TRBV7-9 to TRBJ1-4; TRBD1 might be the D (6 bases). Germline values: CDR1 SEHNR, CDR2 FQNEAQ (reference sequence). The V and J ends lost 5 bases and 6 bases respectively, with 16 bases between them. The CDR3 loop spans 15 amino acids. The DNA of the CDR3 is TGTGCCAGCAGCCAATGGGACACGGAGGATGAAAAACTGTTTTTT. This translates into CASSQWDTEDEKLFF. The full variable domain, completed using reference TRBV7-9 and TRBJ1-4, is DTGVSQNPRHKITKRGQNVTFRCDPISEHNRLYWYRQTLGQGPEFLTYFQNEAQLEKSRLLSDRFSAERPKGSFSTLEIQRTEQGDSAMYLCASSQWDTEDEKLFFGSGTQLSVL.

This chain uses TRBV7-9 with TRBJ2-7; TRBD2 is a possible D gene (6 bases). V lost 2 bases and J 2 bases, leaving 16 bases between the germline ends. The CDR3 has 16 residues. Germline CDR1 is SEHNR and CDR2 is FQNEAQ (reference sequence). As DNA, the CDR3 is TGTGCCAGCAGCTTACAATTGGGACTGCGGACCTACGAGCAGTACTTC. Amino acid sequence: CASSLQLGLRTYEQYF.

This rearrangement joins TRBV4-1 to TRBJ1-2; D is perhaps TRBD1 (5 bases). Trimming removed 4 bases at V and 1 base at J, with 16 bases between. The CDR3 runs 16 residues. The germline V gene encodes CDR1 MGHRA and CDR2 YSYEKL. CDR3 sequence (DNA): TGCGCCAGCAGCCTCCACACACCGACAGTTAACTATGGCTACACCTTC. This gives the protein CASSLHTPTVNYGYTF.

This sequence joins TRBV7-8 and TRBJ2-5; 7 positions match TRBD2. There are 16 residues in the CDR3. Germline CDR1 and CDR2: SGHVS and FQNEAQ. Trimming cost V 2 bases and J 2 bases; bases outside gene matches: 8. CDR3: CASSLLTLARQETQYF. CDR3 nucleotides: TGTGCCAGCAGCTTATTAACACTAGCGCGACAAGAGACCCAGTACTTC.

This clone turned up a few times. The chain joins TRBV2 to TRBJ2-5; 8 bases agree with TRBD1. The germline V gene encodes CDR1 SNHLY and CDR2 FYNNEI. This CDR3 spans 15 amino acids. Germline trimming cut 6 bases from V and 4 bases from J; bases unmatched to any gene: 10. CDR3 sequence reads: CASSLTGVGGETQYF. The DNA for the CDR3 is TGTGCCAGCAGCCTGACAGGGGTAGGGGGAGAGACCCAGTACTTC.

This clone was seen just once. The J gene is TRBJ1-2, the V gene TRBV28; 9 bases line up with TRBD1. This CDR3 region has 14 residues. V shed 7 bases and J 7 bases; nucleotides not matched to a gene: 10. Germline CDR1 and CDR2: MDHEN and SYDVKM. As DNA, the CDR3 is TGTGCCAGCACCTTACCGGGACAGGGTTCTGGCTACACCTTC. Amino acids: CASTLPGQGSGYTF.

In its sample, this clone was seen a few times. CDR3 coding DNA: TGTGCCAGCAGTGAAGGGTACTCCCGCCGCACAGATACGCAGTATTTT. As protein: CASSEGYSRRTDTQYF. The chain uses TRBV6-1 and TRBJ2-3; D is unresolved. The length of the CDR3 is 16 residues. The V end lost 1 base, the J end lost 1 base, and 12 bases lay between the germline ends. Germline loops: CDR1 MNHNS, CDR2 SASEGT.

The V call is TRBV19, the J call TRBJ2-2; 7 nucleotides line up with TRBD1. CDR3 length equals 12 residues. Germline V CDR1 and CDR2: LNHDA, SQIVND (reference sequence). Unmatched junction bases numbered 4, after V lost 6 bases and J lost 9 bases. The CDR3 region is CASSPTGRELFF. The CDR3 bases are TGTGCCAGTAGCCCGACAGGGAGGGAGCTGTTTTTT.

In this sample, this clone turned up a few times. The chain employs TRBV7-9 and TRBJ2-2; TRBD2 is a possible D gene (6 bases). CDR1 is SEHNR, CDR2 FQNEAQ, per germline (reference sequence). CDR3 length equals 16 residues. The V and J ends lost 1 base and 3 bases respectively, with 12 bases between them. The CDR3 here is CASSLGAGFYTGELFF. The CDR3 DNA sequence: TGTGCCAGCAGCTTAGGAGCGGGCTTTTACACCGGGGAGCTGTTTTTT.

V is TRBV5-1 and J is TRBJ2-3; D is possibly TRBD1 (6 bases). From germline, CDR1 is SGHRS and CDR2 YFSETQ. The CDR3 is 14 amino acids. The V end lost 4 bases, the J end lost 2 bases, and 11 bases lay between the germline ends. This CDR3 is CASSPGQYTDTQYF. The CDR3 DNA follows: TGCGCCAGCAGCCCCGGACAGTACACAGATACGCAGTATTTT.

V gene TRBV28 combines with J gene TRBJ1-5; D might be TRBD1 (6 bases). The CDR3 has 17 amino acids. Germline lookup yields CDR1 MDHEN and CDR2 SYDVKM. The V end was cut by 4 bases, the J end by 4 bases, with 20 bases between. As DNA, the CDR3 is TGTGCCAGCAGTTCGCAACCCAGGGGCCTCACGAATCAGCCCCAGCATTTT. The encoded protein is CASSSQPRGLTNQPQHF.

The chain has TRBV5-6 and TRBJ2-3; TRBD2 aligns across 8 bases. The germline gives CDR1 SGHDT, CDR2 YYEEEE. The J segment lost 5 bases and the V segment lost 0 bases, leaving 5 bases of the junction unmatched. There are 15 residues in the CDR3. The CDR3 reads CASSLARLAKDTQYF. Written as DNA, the CDR3 is TGTGCCAGCAGCTTGGCCAGACTAGCGAAAGATACGCAGTATTTT. The full variable domain, completed using reference TRBV5-6 and TRBJ2-3, is DAGVTQSPTHLIKTRGQQVTLRCSPKSGHDTVSWYQQALGQGPQFIFQYYEEEERQRGNFPDRFSGHQFPNYSSELNVNALLLGDSALYLCASSLARLAKDTQYFGPGTRLTVL.

J is TRBJ1-1 and V is TRBV6-6, with 7 bases fitting TRBD1. This CDR3 comprises 13 residues. Germline V CDR1 and CDR2: MNHNY, SVGAGI (reference sequence). V lost 6 bases and J lost 5; bases outside the gene matches: 6. The CDR3 region is CASRENRGTEAFF. CDR3 bases: TGTGCCAGCAGGGAAAACAGGGGAACTGAAGCTTTCTTT.

The V and J genes are TRBV6-6 and TRBJ2-7; 12 nucleotides match TRBD2. V lost 5 bases, J lost 3 bases, and 8 bases stayed unmatched. Germline values: CDR1 MNHNY, CDR2 SVGAGI (reference sequence). CDR3 length: 16 residues. This chain's CDR3 is CASSQGLAGSGYEQYF. DNA of the CDR3: TGTGCCAGCAGTCAAGGACTAGCGGGGAGTGGCTACGAGCAGTACTTC.

For the CDR3, the DNA is TGTGCCAGCCGGCCCACAGGGGAACCGAACACTGAAGCTTTCTTT. As protein: CASRPTGEPNTEAFF. V is TRBV6-4 and J is TRBJ1-1, with 7 bases matching TRBD1. Germline V CDR1 and CDR2: MRHNA, SNTAGT. J gave up 1 base and V 8 bases, and 10 bases lay outside the gene matches. The CDR3 is 15 amino acids.

This rearrangement joins TRBV20-1 to TRBJ1-1; D is unresolved. The germline CDR1 and CDR2 sequences are DFQATT and SNEGSKA (reference sequence). The CDR3 covers 11 residues. V lost 4 bases and J 5 bases, leaving 8 bases between the germline ends. CDR3 residues: CSATAGTEAFF. The CDR3 region has the DNA TGCAGTGCTACGGCCGGGACTGAAGCTTTCTTT.

The chain links TRBV7-8 to TRBJ1-2, with a tentative D call TRBD1 (6 bases). The germline gives CDR1 SGHVS, CDR2 FQNEAQ. There are 14 residues in the CDR3. V was clipped by 6 bases and J by 6 bases, with 17 bases between them. CDR3 residues: CASRPTGLSNGYTF. The CDR3 nucleotides read TGTGCCAGCAGACCCACAGGGCTGAGTAATGGCTACACCTTC. Looking up the rest from reference TRBV7-8 and TRBJ1-2 gives the full variable domain: GAGVSQSPRYKVAKRGQDVALRCDPISGHVSLFWYQQALGQGPEFLTYFQNEAQLDKSGLPSDRFFAERPEGSVSTLKIQRTQQEDSAVYLCASRPTGLSNGYTFGSGTRLTVV.

The V call is TRBV15, the J call TRBJ2-1, with a weak D call TRBD2 (5 bases). There are 16 residues in the CDR3. Trimming took 0 bases from V and 2 from J, leaving 11 bases between them. Germline V gene lookup returns CDR1 LNHNV and CDR2 YYDKDF (reference sequence). The CDR3 DNA is TGTGCCACCAGCAGAGATAAAAGCGGTGCCTACAATGAGCAGTTCTTC. As protein: CATSRDKSGAYNEQFF.

The chain combines TRBV7-2 with TRBJ2-3, with 14 bases identical to TRBD2. The ends lost 4 bases at V and 2 bases at J; junction bases unmatched: 8. CDR1 and CDR2 from the germline V gene are SGHTA and FQGNSA. This CDR3 is built from 18 residues. CDR3 region: CASSSPGLAGGSTDTQYF. Written as DNA, the CDR3 is TGTGCCAGCAGCTCACCCGGACTAGCGGGGGGCTCCACAGATACGCAGTATTTT.

Ten or more counts support this clone. The V gene is TRBV6-1, the J gene TRBJ1-1; 7 positions agree with TRBD1. V dropped 4 bases and J dropped 4; count of bases not matched to a gene: 6. Germline V gene lookup returns CDR1 MNHNS and CDR2 SASEGT. The CDR3 contains 14 residues. CDR3 coding DNA: TGTGCCAGCAGTGGGTCGACAGGGAGCACTGAAGCTTTCTTT. Amino acid sequence: CASSGSTGSTEAFF.

The chain joins TRBV7-9 to TRBJ2-7, with TRBD1 as a possible D gene (5 bases). Trimming shortened V by 7 bases and J by 5 bases, and 12 bases separated the two germline ends. Germline V CDR1 and CDR2: SEHNR, FQNEAQ (reference sequence). The CDR3 is made up of 12 amino acids. The CDR3 sequence: CASTPGSHEQYF. The CDR3 DNA reads TGTGCCAGCACGCCAGGGTCCCACGAGCAGTACTTC.

CDR3 residues: CASSLARNGELFF. The CDR3 DNA is TGTGCCAGCAGTTTAGCGCGGAACGGGGAGCTGTTTTTT. The rearrangement uses TRBV28 and TRBJ2-2; no firm D call. V was clipped by 2 bases and J by 7 bases, with 8 bases between them. Germline CDR1 and CDR2: MDHEN and SYDVKM. The CDR3 covers 13 residues.